The T cell receptor beta chain under discussion was sequenced for a study of blood T cell repertoires in COVID-19. The overall study: Donors in the United States, Italy and Spain gave samples during acute or convalescent COVID-19. PBMCs, B-cell-depleted T cells, or T cells were the source of the cDNA or gDNA that made up the material.

Original processing notes: The assay estimated nucleated cells by amplifying reference gene primers. The assay was immunoSEQ multiplex PCR, and TCRdb's table has in-frame clones only and misses some. Clone size and V and J calls were adopted from that table, with D and trimming inferred from the DNA. The profile shows roughly 320,000 clones, around 85% of them singletons. The trim removed 3 bases at V and 5 bases at J, leaving 4 bases unmatched. There are 14 residues in the CDR3. Germline CDR1 reads SEHNR; CDR2 reads FQNEAQ (reference sequence). Sequencing was done on a sample of peripheral blood. The chain uses TRBV7-9 and TRBJ2-5; 9 bases agree with TRBD2. The origin of this receptor is a human donor in a cohort sampled during active COVID-19. CDR3 nucleotide sequence: TGTGCCAGCAGCTTGTCGAGCGGGGGGGAGACCCAGTACTTC. Protein sequence: CASSLSSGGETQYF.